Below, one T cell receptor (beta chain) is given with its context. This entry comes from a study of blood T cell repertoires in COVID-19. Study information: Material from acute and convalescent COVID-19 was sourced from the United States, Italy and Spain. T cells, B-cell-depleted T cells, or PBMCs provided the cDNA or gDNA that served as material.

Authors' methods: Quantification of nucleated cells was approximated via reference gene primer amplification. Sequencing used immunoSEQ multiplex PCR; TCRdb keeps in-frame clones, though not all of them. V, J and clone size reflect that table, while D and trimming were determined from the DNA. The table has roughly 130,000 clones, around 80% seen once. The CDR3 contains 16 residues. Trimming shortened V by 4 bases and J by 2 bases, and 15 bases separated the two germline ends. Germline CDR1 KGHSH, CDR2 LQKENI. This rearrangement joins TRBV18 to TRBJ1-3, with a possible D match to TRBD1 (6 bases). The receptor comes from a man between 45 and 60 years old with acute or convalescent COVID-19. Sequences were obtained from peripheral blood. CDR3 loop: CASSRGGPAAGNTIYF. The DNA of the CDR3 is TGTGCCAGCTCACGAGGGGGACCGGCCGCTGGAAACACCATATATTTT.